The T cell receptor (beta chain) under discussion was sequenced for a study of regulatory T cells in long-lasting Graves disease. Study results and limitations: The study found TRBV28, TRBJ1-2 and TRBJ2-5 favored in persistent disease. Newly diagnosed patients shared about a thousand public clonotypes; persistent patients shared more than 2,500.

For this clonotype: The antigen is undetermined.

Germline-derived CDR1 and CDR2 are ENHRY and SYGVKD. Trimming removed 3 bases from V and 2 bases from J, with 13 bases in between. The CDR3 consists of 15 residues. Time point of the sample: persistent/refractory GD, antithyroid drugs over 5 years with positive TRAb. Following extraction of RNA from PBMCs, that RNA was used to make the TCR library. CDR3 regions were amplified by Arm-PCR using iRepertoire HTBI primers to build TCR beta libraries. TCRdb passed the multiplex PCR reads through MiXCR, listing each CDR3 protein once. Here the sample spans about 470,000 distinct CDR3 sequences, about a fifth being singletons.

This TCR was sampled from a female donor with Graves disease. Sample: peripheral blood mononuclear cells (PBMCs), taken when the disease was refractory, from a patient treated with antithyroid drugs. This chain uses TRBV10-3 with TRBJ1-2; TRBD1 might be the D (6 bases). CDR3 loop: CAISDDLTGNYGYTF. The CDR3 bases are TGTGCCATCAGTGACGACCTGACAGGAAACTATGGCTACACCTTC.